What follows describes a single T cell receptor beta chain. TCRdb's copy holds only in-frame clones and misses some; the assay was immunoSEQ multiplex PCR. The sample carries under 55,000 clones, approximately 95% recorded once. This specimen comes from a study of T cell changes during pregnancy in multiple sclerosis. The V segment lost 5 bases and the J segment 5 bases; nucleotides outside the gene matches: 9. The CDR3 runs 16 residues. Germline V gene data show CDR1 as SGHVS and CDR2 as FQNEAQ. The specimen was CD4+ T cells from peripheral blood mononuclear cells, collected in the third trimester of pregnancy. The origin of this receptor is a female donor with multiple sclerosis, enrolled in a pregnancy study. The rearrangement links TRBV7-8 to TRBJ2-3; 11 bases are a match to TRBD2. The CDR3, as DNA: TGTGCCAGCAGCAGTCTTAGCGGGGGGGCGAAAGATACGCAGTATTTT. It is translated as CASSSLSGGAKDTQYF.